These 19 T cell receptor beta chains were all obtained from the same sample, sequenced in a study of T cell responses to AZD1222 COVID-19 vaccine. Method: immunoSEQ multiplex PCR; TCRdb's copy keeps in-frame clones and lacks some. This table holds more than 95,000 clones, about 87% found once. The source was peripheral blood, collected on day 0 of AZD1222 vaccination. These receptors came from an adult in good health.

The rearrangement uses TRBV19 and TRBJ1-4; D possibly corresponds to TRBD1 (5 bases). In germline, CDR1 is LNHDA, CDR2 SQIVND (reference sequence). V was trimmed by 1 base and J by 3 bases, leaving 9 bases between them. CDR3 length: 15 residues. The CDR3 here is CASSIAGTANEKLFF. The CDR3 DNA sequence: TGTGCCAGTAGTATAGCAGGGACCGCTAATGAAAAACTGTTTTTT.

This rearrangement joins TRBV27 to TRBJ1-6; D is unresolved. In germline, CDR1 is MNHEY, CDR2 SMNVEV (reference sequence). The CDR3 loop spans 16 amino acids. Trimming pared 5 bases from V and 0 bases from J, leaving 11 bases between. The DNA for the CDR3 is TGTGCCAGCAGTGACTTAATGAGCTCCTATAATTCACCCCTCCACTTT. Protein product: CASSDLMSSYNSPLHF.

The chain carries TRBV2 and TRBJ2-5; D may be TRBD1 (5 bases). This CDR3 is built from 14 residues. Germline loops: CDR1 SNHLY, CDR2 FYNNEI. Trimming took off 3 bases at V and 6 bases at J, with 14 bases between the two ends. Written as DNA, the CDR3 is TGTGCCAGCAGTGATAGGGATTTGGGGCAGACCCAGTACTTC. Translating it yields CASSDRDLGQTQYF.

The rearrangement joins TRBV5-4 to TRBJ2-3; D unresolved. The CDR3 runs 14 residues. V was clipped by 4 bases and J by 0 bases, with 9 bases between them. Germline assignment: CDR1 SGHNT and CDR2 YYREEE (reference sequence). The CDR3 nucleotides read TGTGCCAGCAGCGGCGCGACGAGCACAGATACGCAGTATTTT. Residues: CASSGATSTDTQYF.

This sequence joins TRBV11-1 and TRBJ2-1; possible D gene TRBD1, 5 bases. Germline CDR1 SGHAT, CDR2 FQDESV (reference sequence). This CDR3 spans 16 amino acids. Trimming shortened V by 5 bases and J by 1 base, and 15 bases separated the two germline ends. CDR3 DNA sequence: TGTGCCAGCAGCCTGCCTCAGGGTTCGTCCTACAATGAGCAGTTCTTC. Protein product: CASSLPQGSSYNEQFF.

The V call is TRBV16, the J call TRBJ1-3; D remains ambiguous. There are 16 residues in the CDR3. The V gene lost 1 base and the J gene lost 1 base, with 11 bases spanning the gap. The germline CDR1 and CDR2 sequences are KGHSY and FQNENV. CDR3 in amino acids: CASSQYTRRSGNTIYF. The CDR3 DNA reads as TGTGCCAGCAGCCAATACACCCGCAGGTCTGGAAACACCATATATTTT.

The chain has TRBV10-3 and TRBJ2-7, with D possibly being TRBD1 or TRBD2 (5 bases each). Trimming removed 4 bases at V and 7 bases at J, with 17 bases between. CDR1 is ENHRY, CDR2 SYGVKD, per germline. CDR3 length: 14 amino acids. CDR3 in amino acids: CAISVGVGTREQYF. DNA for the CDR3: TGTGCCATCAGTGTAGGAGTTGGGACGCGGGAGCAGTACTTC.

The chain combines TRBV4-3 with TRBJ2-3; D unresolved. Germline loops: CDR1 LGHNA, CDR2 YSLEER. The length of the CDR3 is 14 residues. Trimming cost V 6 bases and J 1 base, with 11 bases left between them. This CDR3 reads CASSRGSGTDTQYF. DNA for the CDR3: TGCGCCAGCAGTCGTGGGTCGGGCACAGATACGCAGTATTTT.

This chain uses TRBV27 with TRBJ2-7; no definite D call. Germline CDR1 and CDR2: MNHEY and SMNVEV (reference sequence). The germline V and J ends were trimmed by 2 bases and 2 bases, with 16 bases remaining between them. The CDR3 contains 16 residues. CDR3 nucleotides: TGTGCCAGCAGTTTAAGGTCGTCACCCGGTCCCTACGAGCAGTACTTC. This translates into CASSLRSSPGPYEQYF.

The gene calls are TRBV4-3 and TRBJ1-2; no firm D call. The V gene lost 1 base and the J gene lost 1 base, with 4 bases spanning the gap. The CDR3 has 13 residues. The germline CDR1 and CDR2 sequences are LGHNA and YSLEER. CDR3 protein: CASSQGHNYGYTF. The CDR3 nucleotides read TGCGCCAGCAGCCAAGGGCATAACTATGGCTACACCTTC.

This chain links TRBV7-9 with TRBJ1-2; 10 bases are shared with TRBD1. The CDR3 is made up of 15 amino acids. V shed 8 bases, J shed 5 bases, and the junction held 11 bases outside the gene matches. CDR1 is SEHNR, CDR2 FQNEAQ, per germline (reference sequence). The CDR3 nucleotides are TGTGCCAGCCAGACAGGGGGCCCCCCCGGTTATGGCTACACCTTC. It translates to CASQTGGPPGYGYTF. Full variable domain (missing parts from reference TRBV7-9 and TRBJ1-2): DTGVSQNPRHKITKRGQNVTFRCDPISEHNRLYWYRQTLGQGPEFLTYFQNEAQLEKSRLLSDRFSAERPKGSFSTLEIQRTEQGDSAMYLCASQTGGPPGYGYTFGSGTRLTVV.

The CDR3 coding sequence is TGTGCCAGCAGCTCGTCCCCCACTGGTGAAGCTTTCTTT. Translating gives CASSSSPTGEAFF. V gene TRBV7-3 combines with J gene TRBJ1-1; D call uncertain. CDR1 and CDR2 from the germline V gene are SGHTA and FQGTGA. CDR3 length equals 13 residues. The V gene lost 4 bases and the J gene lost 7 bases, with 13 bases spanning the gap.

This clone was recorded a few times. The V and J genes are TRBV10-3 and TRBJ2-7; TRBD1 might be the D (5 bases). V was shortened by 4 bases and J by 5 bases, with 12 bases between the two germline ends. The V gene's germline CDR1 is ENHRY and CDR2 SYGVKD. The CDR3 runs 13 residues. Here the CDR3 DNA reads TGTGCCATCAGTGCACAGGTCTACGACGAGCAGTACTTC. This translates into CAISAQVYDEQYF.

The sample holds one count of this clone. The junction departs from germline at one end; a sequencing error may be responsible. V gene TRBV7-8 combines with J gene TRBJ1-1; TRBD1 might be the D (6 bases). In germline, CDR1 is SGHVS, CDR2 FQNEAQ. The CDR3 sequence is 16 residues long. The CDR3: CASSRRGRSGDTEAFF. CDR3 nucleotide sequence: TGTGCCAGCAGCCGGCGGGGGCGGTCGGGGGACACTGAGGCTTTCTTT.

V usage is TRBV9 and J usage is TRBJ1-2; tentatively, D is TRBD1 (5 bases). CDR1 SGDLS and CDR2 YYNGEE come from the germline V gene. Trimming left V 0 bases short and J 7 bases short, with 13 bases between. The CDR3 is made up of 14 amino acids. The CDR3 sequence: CASSVEDHDSGYTF. The CDR3 region has the DNA TGTGCCAGCAGCGTAGAGGATCATGACAGTGGCTACACCTTC.

V gene TRBV7-9 combines with J gene TRBJ1-2; D is unclear. Germline V CDR1 and CDR2: SEHNR, FQNEAQ (reference sequence). With 6 bases removed from V and 4 bases from J, the gap between germline ends came to 6 bases. The CDR3 is 11 residues long. The CDR3 loop reads CASSGSYGYTF. The CDR3 nucleotides read TGTGCCAGCAGTGGGTCCTATGGCTACACCTTC. The entire variable domain, with the rest obtained from reference TRBV7-9 and TRBJ1-2, is as follows: DTGVSQNPRHKITKRGQNVTFRCDPISEHNRLYWYRQTLGQGPEFLTYFQNEAQLEKSRLLSDRFSAERPKGSFSTLEIQRTEQGDSAMYLCASSGSYGYTFGSGTRLTVV.

The V and J genes are TRBV13 and TRBJ1-2; a weak D match, TRBD1 (5 bases). Germline-derived CDR1 and CDR2 are PRHDT and FYEKMQ (reference sequence). CDR3 size: 14 residues. Trimming pared 0 bases from V and 7 bases from J, leaving 12 bases between. This CDR3 is CASSLGGGTVGYTF. Here the CDR3 DNA reads TGTGCCAGCAGCTTAGGTGGGGGGACGGTTGGCTACACCTTC.

This clone was detected only once. The chain has TRBV27 and TRBJ2-7, with 8 positions matching TRBD1. Germline V gene sequence: CDR1 MNHEY, CDR2 SMNVEV (reference sequence). CDR3 length: 11 amino acids. V lost 10 bases, J lost 5 bases, and 4 bases stayed unmatched. This CDR3 is CATQTGDEQYF. The CDR3 DNA is TGTGCCACCCAGACAGGGGACGAGCAGTACTTC.

The chain combines TRBV29-1 with TRBJ2-1, with D unclear. Germline lookup yields CDR1 SQVTM and CDR2 ANQGSEA. Trimming stripped 5 bases from V and 0 bases from J, with 11 bases between. The CDR3 sequence is 14 residues long. The CDR3 DNA reads as TGCAGCGTTTACAGCGCGCCCTCCTACAATGAGCAGTTCTTC. Its translation: CSVYSAPSYNEQFF.